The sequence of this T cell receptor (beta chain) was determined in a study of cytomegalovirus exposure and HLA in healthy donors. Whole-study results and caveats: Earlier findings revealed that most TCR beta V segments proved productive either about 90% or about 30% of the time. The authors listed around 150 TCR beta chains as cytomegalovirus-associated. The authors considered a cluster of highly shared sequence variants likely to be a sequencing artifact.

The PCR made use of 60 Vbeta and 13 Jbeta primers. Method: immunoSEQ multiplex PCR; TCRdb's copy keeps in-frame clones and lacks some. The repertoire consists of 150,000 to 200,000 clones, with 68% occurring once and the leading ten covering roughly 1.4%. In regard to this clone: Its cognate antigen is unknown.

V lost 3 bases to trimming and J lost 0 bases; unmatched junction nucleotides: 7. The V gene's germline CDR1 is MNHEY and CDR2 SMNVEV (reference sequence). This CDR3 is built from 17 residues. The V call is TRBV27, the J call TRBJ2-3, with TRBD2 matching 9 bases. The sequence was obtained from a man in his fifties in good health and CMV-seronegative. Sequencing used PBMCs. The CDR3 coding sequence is TGTGCCAGCAGTTTTCCTCCGACTAGCGGTAGCACAGATACGCAGTATTTT. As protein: CASSFPPTSGSTDTQYF.